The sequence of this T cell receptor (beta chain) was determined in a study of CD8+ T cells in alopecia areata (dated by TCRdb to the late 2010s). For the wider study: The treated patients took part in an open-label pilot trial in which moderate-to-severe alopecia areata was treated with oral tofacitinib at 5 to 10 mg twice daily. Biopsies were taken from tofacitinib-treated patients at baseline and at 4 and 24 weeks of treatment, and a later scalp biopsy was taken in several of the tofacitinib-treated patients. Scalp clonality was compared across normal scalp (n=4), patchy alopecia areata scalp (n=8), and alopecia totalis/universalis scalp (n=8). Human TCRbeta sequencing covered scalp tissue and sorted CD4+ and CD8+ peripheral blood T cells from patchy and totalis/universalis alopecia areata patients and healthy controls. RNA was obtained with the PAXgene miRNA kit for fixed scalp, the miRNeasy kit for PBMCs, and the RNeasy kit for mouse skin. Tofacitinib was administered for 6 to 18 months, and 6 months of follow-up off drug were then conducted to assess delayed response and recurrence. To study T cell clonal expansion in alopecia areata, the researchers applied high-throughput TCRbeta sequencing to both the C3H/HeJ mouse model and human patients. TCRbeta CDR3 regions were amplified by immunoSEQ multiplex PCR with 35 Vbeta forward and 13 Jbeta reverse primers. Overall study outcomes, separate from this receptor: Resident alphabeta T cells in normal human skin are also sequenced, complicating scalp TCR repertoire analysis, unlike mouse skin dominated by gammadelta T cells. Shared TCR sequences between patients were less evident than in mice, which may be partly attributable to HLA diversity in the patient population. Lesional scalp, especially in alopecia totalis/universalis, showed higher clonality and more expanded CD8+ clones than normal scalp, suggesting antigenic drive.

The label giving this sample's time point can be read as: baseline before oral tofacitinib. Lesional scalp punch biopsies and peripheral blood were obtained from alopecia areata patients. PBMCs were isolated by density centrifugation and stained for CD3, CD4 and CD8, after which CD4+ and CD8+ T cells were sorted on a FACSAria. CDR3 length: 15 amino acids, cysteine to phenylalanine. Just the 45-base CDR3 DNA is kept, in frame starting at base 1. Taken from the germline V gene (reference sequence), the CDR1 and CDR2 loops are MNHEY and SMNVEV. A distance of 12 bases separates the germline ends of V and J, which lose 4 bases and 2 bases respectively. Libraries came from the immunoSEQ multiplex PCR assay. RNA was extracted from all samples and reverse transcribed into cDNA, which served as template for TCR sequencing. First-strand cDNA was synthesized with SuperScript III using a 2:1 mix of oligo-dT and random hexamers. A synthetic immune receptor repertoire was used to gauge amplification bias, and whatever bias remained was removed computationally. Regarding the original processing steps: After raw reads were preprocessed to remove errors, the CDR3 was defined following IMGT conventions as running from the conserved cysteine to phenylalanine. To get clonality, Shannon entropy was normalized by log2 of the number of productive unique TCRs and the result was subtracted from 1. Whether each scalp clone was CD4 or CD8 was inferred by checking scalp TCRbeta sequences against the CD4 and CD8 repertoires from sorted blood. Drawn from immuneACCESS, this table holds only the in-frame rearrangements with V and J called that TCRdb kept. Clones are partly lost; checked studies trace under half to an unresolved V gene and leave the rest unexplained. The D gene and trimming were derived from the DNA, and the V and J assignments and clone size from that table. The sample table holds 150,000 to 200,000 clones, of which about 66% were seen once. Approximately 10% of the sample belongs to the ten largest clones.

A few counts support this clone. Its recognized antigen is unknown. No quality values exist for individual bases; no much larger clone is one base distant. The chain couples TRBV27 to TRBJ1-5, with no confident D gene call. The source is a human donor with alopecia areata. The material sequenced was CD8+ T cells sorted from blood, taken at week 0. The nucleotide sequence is TGTGCCAGCAGTTGGCGTGGAAGGGGCAATCAGCCCCAGCATTTT. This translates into CASSWRGRGNQPQHF.